This passage covers 9 T cell receptor beta chains from one sample sequenced in a study of Ad26.COV2.S vaccination and SARS-CoV-2 variants. TCRdb's table, derived via immunoSEQ multiplex PCR, lists solely in-frame clones and lacks some. Here the sample spans some 390,000 clones, roughly 90% being singletons. Treatment denoted: around 19 received Ad26.COV2.S at low or high dose, single or two shots; 5 received placebo; per-sample allocation not given. Specimens were obtained on day 63 following the first vaccine or placebo injection. The specimen comprised peripheral blood, sampled in a trial of Ad26.COV2.S vaccine versus placebo. The receptors originated from a person between 18 and 65 years old who received the Ad26.COV2.S COVID-19 vaccine or a placebo.

The V gene is TRBV28, the J gene TRBJ1-1; 7 bases are shared with TRBD1. The V gene end was trimmed by 4 bases and the J gene end by 2 bases; junction bases not matched to a gene: 7. In germline, CDR1 is MDHEN, CDR2 SYDVKM. The CDR3 totals 15 residues. Here the CDR3 reads CASSSLTGFNTEAFF. In DNA, the CDR3 is TGTGCCAGCAGTTCCCTGACAGGGTTCAACACTGAAGCTTTCTTT.

The gene calls are TRBV6-1 and TRBJ1-1; D is ambiguous. CDR3 length: 12 residues. V lost 1 base, J lost 11 bases, and 11 bases lay in between. CDR1 is MNHNS and CDR2 is SASEGT in the germline V gene. The CDR3 here is CASSEGRVAAFF. Here the CDR3 DNA reads TGTGCCAGCAGTGAAGGAAGGGTTGCCGCTTTCTTT.

The gene calls are TRBV5-1 and TRBJ2-3; perhaps TRBD1 as D (6 bases). V lost 3 bases to trimming and J lost 6 bases, with 23 bases between them. The CDR3 has 17 residues. CDR1 and CDR2 from the germline V gene are SGHRS and YFSETQ. The CDR3 loop is CASSSTPRIQGLDTQYF. The DNA for the CDR3 is TGCGCCAGCAGCTCGACTCCCCGTATTCAGGGGTTGGATACGCAGTATTTT.

The chain combines TRBV7-3 with TRBJ2-1; TRBD2 agrees at 10 bases. The V segment lost 5 bases and the J segment 5 bases; nucleotides outside the gene matches: 6. The CDR3 contains 15 residues. CDR1 SGHTA and CDR2 FQGTGA come from the germline V gene. CDR3 loop: CASSVAGGENNEQFF. The CDR3 region has the DNA TGTGCCAGCAGCGTAGCGGGAGGTGAGAACAATGAGCAGTTCTTC.

The rearrangement joins TRBV5-1 to TRBJ2-1, with 7 bases lining up with TRBD1. Trimming took 0 bases from V and 7 from J; bases not matched to a gene: 7. The germline CDR1 and CDR2 sequences are SGHRS and YFSETQ. CDR3 length: 15 residues. The DNA of the CDR3 is TGCGCCAGCAGCTTGGAGGGGGCCACTTGGAATGAGCAGTTCTTC. It yields the protein CASSLEGATWNEQFF.

The chain links TRBV10-1 to TRBJ2-5; unclear D gene. Between the trimmed V and J ends, which lost 0 bases and 9 bases, there was a span of 8 bases. The germline V gene has CDR1 WNHNN and CDR2 SYGVQD (reference sequence). This CDR3 is built from 12 residues. The CDR3 nucleotides read TGCGCCAGCAGTGAGTCGACGACGTCCCAGTACTTC. Translating it yields CASSESTTSQYF.

The rearrangement links TRBV4-1 to TRBJ1-5; tentative D call: TRBD1 (5 bases). There are 14 residues in the CDR3. The germline CDR1 and CDR2 sequences are MGHRA and YSYEKL. V lost 1 base to trimming and J lost 7 bases, with 11 bases between them. Here the CDR3 DNA reads TGCGCCAGCAGCCAAGCCAGGGTATGGCAGCCCCAGCATTTT. It specifies CASSQARVWQPQHF.

This sequence joins TRBV5-1 and TRBJ2-4; D might be TRBD1 (6 bases). This CDR3 spans 12 amino acids. Trimming cost V 3 bases and J 5 bases, with 6 bases left between them. The germline V gene encodes CDR1 SGHRS and CDR2 YFSETQ. The CDR3 loop reads CASSSGENIQYF. The CDR3 nucleotides are TGCGCCAGCAGCTCAGGGGAAAACATTCAGTACTTC.

The chain joins TRBV21-1 to TRBJ2-5; the listed D gene, TRBD2, was not tested against the DNA. TRBV21-1 represents a pseudogene. This CDR3 spans 15 amino acids. Written as DNA, the CDR3 is TGTGCCAGCAGCAAAGTCTATTCGGGGGGGGAGACCCAGTACTTC. Its protein product is CASSKVYSGGETQYF.